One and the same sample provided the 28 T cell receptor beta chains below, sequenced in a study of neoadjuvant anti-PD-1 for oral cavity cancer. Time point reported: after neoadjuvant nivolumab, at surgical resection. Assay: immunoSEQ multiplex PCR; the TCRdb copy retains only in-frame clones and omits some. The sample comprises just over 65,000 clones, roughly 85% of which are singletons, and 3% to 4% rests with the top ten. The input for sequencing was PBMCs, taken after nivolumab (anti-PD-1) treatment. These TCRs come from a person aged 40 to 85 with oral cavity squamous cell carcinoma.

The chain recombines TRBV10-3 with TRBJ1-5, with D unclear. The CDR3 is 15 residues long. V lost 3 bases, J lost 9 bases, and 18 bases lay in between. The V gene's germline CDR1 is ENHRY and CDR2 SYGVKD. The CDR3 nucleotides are TGTGCCATCAGTGAAGGCGTTCAGGCCCGCGGGCCCCAGCATTTT. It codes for CAISEGVQARGPQHF.

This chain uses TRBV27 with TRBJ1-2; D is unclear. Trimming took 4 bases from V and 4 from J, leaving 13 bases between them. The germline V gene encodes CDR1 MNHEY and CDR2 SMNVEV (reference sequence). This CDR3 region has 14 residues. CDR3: CASSYRVTSYGYTF. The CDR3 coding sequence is TGTGCCAGCAGTTATAGGGTAACGAGCTATGGCTACACCTTC.

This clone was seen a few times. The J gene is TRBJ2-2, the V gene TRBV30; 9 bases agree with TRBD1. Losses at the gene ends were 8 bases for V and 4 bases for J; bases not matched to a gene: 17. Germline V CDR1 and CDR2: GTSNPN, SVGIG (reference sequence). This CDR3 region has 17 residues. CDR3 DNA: TGTGCCAGGGGACAGGGAGGGGCCCTGTATCCCACCGGGGAGCTGTTTTTT. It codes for CARGQGGALYPTGELFF.

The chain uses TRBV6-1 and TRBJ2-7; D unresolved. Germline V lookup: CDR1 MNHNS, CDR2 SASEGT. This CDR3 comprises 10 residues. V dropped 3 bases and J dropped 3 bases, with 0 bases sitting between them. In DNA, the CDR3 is TGTGCCAGCAGTGACTACGAGCAGTACTTC. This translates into CASSDYEQYF.

In DNA form, the CDR3 reads TGTGCCAGCAGTTACGGCGACAGTAACAATCAGCCCCAGCATTTT. Translating gives CASSYGDSNNQPQHF. The chain carries TRBV6-5 and TRBJ1-5, with D tentatively TRBD1 (5 bases). The germline V and J ends were trimmed by 2 bases and 3 bases, with 11 bases remaining between them. Germline CDR1 reads MNHEY; CDR2 reads SVGAGI. The CDR3 extends over 15 amino acids.

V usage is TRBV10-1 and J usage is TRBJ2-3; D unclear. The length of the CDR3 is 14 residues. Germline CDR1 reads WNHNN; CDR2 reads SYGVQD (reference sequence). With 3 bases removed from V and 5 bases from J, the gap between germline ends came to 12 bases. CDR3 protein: CASSDGVAVDTQYF. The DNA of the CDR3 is TGCGCCAGCAGTGACGGCGTTGCGGTAGATACGCAGTATTTT.

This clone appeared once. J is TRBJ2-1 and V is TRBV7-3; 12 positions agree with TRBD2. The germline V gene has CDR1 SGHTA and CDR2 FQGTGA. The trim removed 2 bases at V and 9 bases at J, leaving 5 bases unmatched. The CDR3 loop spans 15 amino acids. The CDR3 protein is CASSLLAGGLSEQFF. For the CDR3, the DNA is TGTGCCAGCAGCTTACTAGCGGGAGGGCTCAGTGAGCAGTTCTTC.

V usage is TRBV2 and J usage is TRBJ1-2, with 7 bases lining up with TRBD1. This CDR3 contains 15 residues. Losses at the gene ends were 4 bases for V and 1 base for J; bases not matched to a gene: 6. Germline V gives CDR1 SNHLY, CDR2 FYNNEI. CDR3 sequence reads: CASSGTGALNYGYTF. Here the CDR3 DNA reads TGTGCCAGCAGTGGTACAGGGGCCCTTAACTATGGCTACACCTTC.

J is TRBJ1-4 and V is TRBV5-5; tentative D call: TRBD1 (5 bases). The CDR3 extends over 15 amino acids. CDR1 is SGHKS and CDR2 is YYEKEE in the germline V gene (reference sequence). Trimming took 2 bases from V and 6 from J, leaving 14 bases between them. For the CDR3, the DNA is TGTGCCAGCAGCTTTTCAGGGAATCTTGATGAAAAACTGTTTTTT. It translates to CASSFSGNLDEKLFF. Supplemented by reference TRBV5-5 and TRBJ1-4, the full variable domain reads DAGVTQSPTHLIKTRGQQVTLRCSPISGHKSVSWYQQVLGQGPQFIFQYYEKEERGRGNFPDRFSARQFPNYSSELNVNALLLGDSALYLCASSFSGNLDEKLFFGSGTQLSVL.

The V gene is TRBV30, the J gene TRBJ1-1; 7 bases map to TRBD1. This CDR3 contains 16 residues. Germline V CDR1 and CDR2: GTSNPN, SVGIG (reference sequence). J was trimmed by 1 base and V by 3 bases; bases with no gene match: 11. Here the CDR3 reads CAWRLGGNIGNTEAFF. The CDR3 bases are TGTGCCTGGAGGCTAGGGGGCAATATAGGGAACACTGAAGCTTTCTTT.

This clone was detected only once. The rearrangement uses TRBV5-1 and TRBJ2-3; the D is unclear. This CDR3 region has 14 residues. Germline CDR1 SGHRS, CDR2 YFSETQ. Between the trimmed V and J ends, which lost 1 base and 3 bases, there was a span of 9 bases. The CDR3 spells CASSLQLTTDTQYF. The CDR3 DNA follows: TGCGCCAGCAGCTTGCAGCTGACAACAGATACGCAGTATTTT.

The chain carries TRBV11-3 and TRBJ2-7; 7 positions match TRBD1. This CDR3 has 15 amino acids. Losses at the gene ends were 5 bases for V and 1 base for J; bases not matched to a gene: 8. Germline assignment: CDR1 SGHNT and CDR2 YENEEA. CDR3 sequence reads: CASSTQGGGSYEQYF. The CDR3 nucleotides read TGTGCCAGCAGCACTCAAGGGGGCGGTTCCTACGAGCAGTACTTC.

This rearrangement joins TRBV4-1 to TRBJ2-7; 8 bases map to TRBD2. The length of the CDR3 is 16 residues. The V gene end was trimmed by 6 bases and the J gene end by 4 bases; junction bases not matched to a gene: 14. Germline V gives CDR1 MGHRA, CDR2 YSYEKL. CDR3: CASSLTVGGGTYEQYF. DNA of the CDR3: TGCGCCAGCAGTCTAACCGTGGGCGGGGGGACTTACGAGCAGTACTTC.

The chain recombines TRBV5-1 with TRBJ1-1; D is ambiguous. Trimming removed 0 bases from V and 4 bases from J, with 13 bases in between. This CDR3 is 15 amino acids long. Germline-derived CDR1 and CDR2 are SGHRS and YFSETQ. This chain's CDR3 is CASSLGPGLGTEAFF. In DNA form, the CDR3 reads TGCGCCAGCAGCTTGGGTCCAGGTTTGGGCACTGAAGCTTTCTTT.

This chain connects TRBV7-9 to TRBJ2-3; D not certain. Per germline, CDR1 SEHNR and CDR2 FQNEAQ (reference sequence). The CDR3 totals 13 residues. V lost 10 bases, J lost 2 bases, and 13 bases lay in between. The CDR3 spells CAIEGQHTDTQYF. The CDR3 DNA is TGTGCCATCGAAGGGCAGCACACAGATACGCAGTATTTT.

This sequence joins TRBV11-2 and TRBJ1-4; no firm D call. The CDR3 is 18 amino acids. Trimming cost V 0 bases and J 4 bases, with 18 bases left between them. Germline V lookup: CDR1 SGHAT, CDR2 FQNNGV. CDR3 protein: CASSLEVVSGAYNEKLFF. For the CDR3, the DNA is TGTGCCAGCAGCTTAGAGGTGGTCAGCGGCGCCTATAATGAAAAACTGTTTTTT.

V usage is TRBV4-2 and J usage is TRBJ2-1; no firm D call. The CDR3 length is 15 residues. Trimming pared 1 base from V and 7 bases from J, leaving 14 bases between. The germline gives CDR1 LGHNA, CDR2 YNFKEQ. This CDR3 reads CASSQVESGWNEQFF. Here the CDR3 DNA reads TGTGCCAGCAGCCAAGTTGAGTCCGGGTGGAATGAGCAGTTCTTC.

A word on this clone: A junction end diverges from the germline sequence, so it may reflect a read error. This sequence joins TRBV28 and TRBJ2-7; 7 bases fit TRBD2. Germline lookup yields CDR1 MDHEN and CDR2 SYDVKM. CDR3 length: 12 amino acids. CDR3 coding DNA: TGTGCCAGCAGTTTGGGGCTAGCGGTTCCACACTTC. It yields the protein CASSLGLAVPHF.

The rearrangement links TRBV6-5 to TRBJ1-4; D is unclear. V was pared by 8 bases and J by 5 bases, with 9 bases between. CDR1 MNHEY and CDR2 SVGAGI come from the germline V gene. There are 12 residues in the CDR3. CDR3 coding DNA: TGTGCCAGCCGAGGAACAAATGAAAAACTGTTTTTT. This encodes CASRGTNEKLFF.

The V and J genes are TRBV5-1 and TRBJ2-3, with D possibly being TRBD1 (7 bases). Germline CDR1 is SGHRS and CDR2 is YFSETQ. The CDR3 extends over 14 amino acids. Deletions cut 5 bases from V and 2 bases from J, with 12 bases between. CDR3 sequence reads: CASRTGRDTDTQYF. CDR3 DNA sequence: TGCGCCAGCAGGACAGGGCGGGACACAGATACGCAGTATTTT.

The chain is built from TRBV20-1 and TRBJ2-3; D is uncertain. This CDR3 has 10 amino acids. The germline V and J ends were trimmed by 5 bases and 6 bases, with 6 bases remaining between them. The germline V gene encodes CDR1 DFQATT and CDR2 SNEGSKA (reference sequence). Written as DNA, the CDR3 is TGCAGTGCTCTCACTGATACGCAGTATTTT. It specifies CSALTDTQYF.

CDR3 sequence: CASSIWDSSSGNTIYF. The CDR3 region has the DNA TGTGCCAGTAGTATCTGGGACAGTTCCTCTGGAAACACCATATATTTT. The V call is TRBV19, the J call TRBJ1-3; TRBD1 matches at 7 bases. Germline CDR1 is LNHDA and CDR2 is SQIVND (reference sequence). Germline trimming cut 3 bases from V and 0 bases from J; bases unmatched to any gene: 5. The CDR3 sequence is 16 residues long.

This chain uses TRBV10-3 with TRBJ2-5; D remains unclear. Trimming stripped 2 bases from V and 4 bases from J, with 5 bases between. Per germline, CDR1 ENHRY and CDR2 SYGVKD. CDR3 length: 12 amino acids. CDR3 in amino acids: CAISEPRETQYF. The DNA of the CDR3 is TGTGCCATCAGTGAGCCCCGAGAGACCCAGTACTTC.

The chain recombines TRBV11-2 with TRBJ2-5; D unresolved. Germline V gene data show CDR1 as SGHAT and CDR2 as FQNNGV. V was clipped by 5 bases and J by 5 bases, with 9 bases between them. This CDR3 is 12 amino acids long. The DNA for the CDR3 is TGTGCCAGCAGCCCTCAGAGGGAGACCCAGTACTTC. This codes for CASSPQRETQYF.

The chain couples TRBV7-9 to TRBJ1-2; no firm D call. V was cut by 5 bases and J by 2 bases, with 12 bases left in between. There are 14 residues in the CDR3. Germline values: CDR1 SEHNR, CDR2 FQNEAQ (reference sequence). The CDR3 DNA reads TGTGCCAGCAGCCTAAACCAGCAAAACTATGGCTACACCTTC. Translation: CASSLNQQNYGYTF.

In DNA, the CDR3 is TGTGCCAGCAGCTTAGTTCGGACAGCTTTGTACAATGAGCAGTTCTTC. Residues: CASSLVRTALYNEQFF. J is TRBJ2-1 and V is TRBV11-1; the D gene is possibly TRBD1 (6 bases). Germline-derived CDR1 and CDR2 are SGHAT and FQDESV (reference sequence). Trimming shortened V by 1 base and J by 4 bases, and 14 bases separated the two germline ends. The CDR3 extends over 16 amino acids.

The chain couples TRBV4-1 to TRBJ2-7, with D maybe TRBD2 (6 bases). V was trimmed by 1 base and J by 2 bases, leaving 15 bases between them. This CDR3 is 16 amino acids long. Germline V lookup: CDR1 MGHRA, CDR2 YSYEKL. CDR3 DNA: TGCGCCAGCAGCCAAGCAAGGGGAGGTCAGCCCTACGAGCAGTACTTC. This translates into CASSQARGGQPYEQYF.

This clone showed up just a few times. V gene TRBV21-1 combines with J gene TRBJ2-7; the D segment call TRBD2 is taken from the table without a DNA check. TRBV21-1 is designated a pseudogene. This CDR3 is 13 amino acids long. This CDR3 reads CASSTSSSYEQYF. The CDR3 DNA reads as TGTGCCAGCAGCACTAGCAGCTCCTACGAGCAGTACTTC.